Below are 23 T cell receptor beta chains sequenced from a single sample in a study of T cells in Graves' hyperthyroidism and ophthalmopathy. Amplification yielded TCR beta CDR3 regions, with RNA transcripts as the source. HTBI primers were the set used in a first-round RT-PCR of the TCR CDR3. TCRdb independently ran MiXCR on the multiplex PCR reads; one entry per CDR3 protein. The table has approximately 710,000 distinct CDR3 sequences, roughly a sixth seen once. Sequencing was carried out using blood. The source is a man in his fifties or sixties with Graves' hyperthyroidism.

A few counts support this clonotype. The chain links TRBV5-1 to TRBJ2-1; TRBD2 matches at 14 bases. This CDR3 has 20 amino acids. V lost 2 bases and J lost 3; bases outside the gene matches: 13. Germline V lookup: CDR1 SGHRS, CDR2 YFSETQ. CDR3 protein: CASSFSLGLAGAIRYNEQFF. In DNA, the CDR3 is TGCGCCAGCAGCTTTTCGTTGGGACTAGCGGGAGCTATACGCTACAATGAGCAGTTCTTC.

This clonotype was detected many times. This rearrangement joins TRBV3-1 to TRBJ2-1; D perhaps matches TRBD2 (5 bases). The CDR3 spans 14 residues. Trimming left V 1 base short and J 6 bases short, with 10 bases between. In germline, CDR1 is LGHDT, CDR2 YNNKEL (reference sequence). Here the CDR3 DNA reads TGTGCCAGCAGCCAAGTGGCTGAGGGCAATGAGCAGTTCTTC. Encoded protein: CASSQVAEGNEQFF.

This clonotype was seen at least ten times. The chain joins TRBV2 to TRBJ2-1, with 8 bases aligning to TRBD2. This CDR3 has 17 amino acids. After removal of 4 bases from V and 2 bases from J, the junction contained 10 bases not matched to a gene. Germline lookup yields CDR1 SNHLY and CDR2 FYNNEI. The CDR3: CASSGGSGTPPYNEQFF. For the CDR3, the DNA is TGTGCCAGCAGTGGGGGTAGCGGGACTCCTCCCTACAATGAGCAGTTCTTC.

This clonotype was detected a few times. The J gene is TRBJ1-5, the V gene TRBV19, with D unclear. Germline CDR1 and CDR2: LNHDA and SQIVND (reference sequence). The ends were cut back, 9 bases at V and 13 bases at J, with 13 bases in the middle. The CDR3 runs to 10 residues. The CDR3 loop is CARSLCLQHF. CDR3 in DNA: TGTGCCAGGAGTCTTTGCTTACAGCATTTT.

This clonotype was counted many times. A read error may produce the germline difference seen at one junction end. The chain recombines TRBV3-1 with TRBJ2-1; 8 nucleotides match TRBD2. Germline V lookup: CDR1 LGHDT, CDR2 YNNKEL (reference sequence). The CDR3 runs to 15 residues. The CDR3 loop is CASRQGTGGPYEQFF. For the CDR3, the DNA is TGTGCCAGCAGGCAAGGAACGGGAGGGCCTTATGAGCAGTTCTTC.

This clonotype was seen many times. The CDR3 region has the DNA TGTGCCAGCAGCCAAGGCCATTTACAGGGAGGATCTGGAAACACCATATATTTT. Translating it yields CASSQGHLQGGSGNTIYF. J is TRBJ1-3 and V is TRBV3-1, with D maybe TRBD1 (6 bases). The CDR3 covers 18 residues. V gave up 1 base and J gave up 1 base, with 17 bases separating them. Germline V CDR1 and CDR2: LGHDT, YNNKEL (reference sequence).

The V call is TRBV20-1, the J call TRBJ2-7; 7 positions agree with TRBD1. CDR1 and CDR2 (germline): DFQATT, SNEGSKA (reference sequence). Unmatched junction bases numbered 9, after V lost 5 bases and J lost 5 bases. This CDR3 contains 13 residues. The CDR3 region is CSAAGTVFHEQYF. DNA of the CDR3: TGCAGTGCTGCCGGGACAGTTTTCCACGAGCAGTACTTC.

This clonotype was recorded many times. V gene TRBV6-5 combines with J gene TRBJ2-3; 11 bases align to TRBD2. The length of the CDR3 is 17 residues. Germline V gene sequence: CDR1 MNHEY, CDR2 SVGAGI. Germline trimming cut 2 bases from V and 4 bases from J; bases unmatched to any gene: 8. CDR3: CASSYGTSGPAADTQYF. CDR3 sequence (DNA): TGTGCCAGCAGTTACGGGACTAGCGGACCTGCCGCAGATACGCAGTATTTT.

This chain joins TRBV6-2 or TRBV6-3 and TRBJ2-1; no firm D call. V shed 4 bases and J shed 3 bases, with 7 bases lying between them. The germline V gene encodes CDR1 MNHEY and CDR2 SVGEGT. This CDR3 is built from 13 residues. In nucleotides, the CDR3 is TGTGCCAGCAGTTCACTGGACTACAATGAGCAGTTCTTC. Its protein product is CASSSLDYNEQFF.

This clonotype was seen many times. The chain couples TRBV6-5 to TRBJ1-1; no firm D call. This CDR3 is 13 amino acids long. The V and J ends lost 0 bases and 4 bases respectively, with 6 bases between them. Germline loops: CDR1 MNHEY, CDR2 SVGAGI. CDR3 sequence (DNA): TGTGCCAGCAGTTACTCCCTCGCCACTGAAGCTTTCTTT. Encoded protein: CASSYSLATEAFF.

The chain is built from TRBV6-2 or TRBV6-3 and TRBJ2-3; 9 bases align to TRBD2. Trimming cost V 7 bases and J 2 bases; bases outside gene matches: 7. The CDR3 is made up of 15 amino acids. CDR1 and CDR2 from the germline V gene are MNHEY and SVGEGT. In nucleotides, the CDR3 is TGTGCCAGCAAGCTACTAGCGGGTTCCACAGATACGCAGTATTTT. Protein sequence: CASKLLAGSTDTQYF.

There are many counts of this clonotype. This chain uses TRBV28 with TRBJ2-1; D possibly corresponds to TRBD1 (5 bases). The CDR3 has 12 amino acids. V lost 8 bases, J lost 3 bases, and 8 bases lay in between. Germline values: CDR1 MDHEN, CDR2 SYDVKM. The CDR3 is CASQTVYNEQFF. In nucleotides, the CDR3 is TGTGCCAGCCAGACAGTCTACAATGAGCAGTTCTTC.

This clonotype was counted at least ten times. This chain's CDR3 is CSAPRTYNEQFF. For the CDR3, the DNA is TGCAGTGCTCCTAGGACCTACAATGAGCAGTTCTTC. The chain has TRBV20-1 and TRBJ2-1; no firm D call. The germline gives CDR1 DFQATT, CDR2 SNEGSKA (reference sequence). The CDR3 has 12 amino acids. V was pared by 5 bases and J by 2 bases, with 7 bases between.

This clonotype was observed many times. The rearrangement uses TRBV2 and TRBJ2-7; 11 nucleotides agree with TRBD2. After removal of 8 bases from V and 2 bases from J, the junction contained 8 bases not matched to a gene. The CDR3 has 15 amino acids. CDR1 SNHLY and CDR2 FYNNEI come from the germline V gene. CDR3 sequence reads: CASLPQLAGAYEQYF. The CDR3 DNA follows: TGTGCCAGCTTACCCCAACTAGCGGGGGCCTACGAGCAGTACTTC. The entire variable domain, with the rest obtained from reference TRBV2 and TRBJ2-7, is as follows: EPEVTQTPSHQVTQMGQEVILRCVPISNHLYFYWYRQILGQKVEFLVSFYNNEISEKSEIFDDQFSVERPDGSNFTLKIRSTKLEDSAMYFCASLPQLAGAYEQYFGPGTRLTVT.

This clonotype appeared a few times. The V call is TRBV29-1, the J call TRBJ2-3; 9 bases agree with TRBD1. The CDR3 sequence is 12 residues long. V gave up 7 bases and J gave up 3 bases; unmatched junction bases: 2. Germline V gives CDR1 SQVTM, CDR2 ANQGSEA. CDR3 in amino acids: CSAGTGTDTQYF. The CDR3 DNA is TGCAGCGCAGGGACAGGGACAGATACGCAGTATTTT.

This clonotype was detected only a few times. The V call is TRBV27, the J call TRBJ2-7; D gene ambiguous. The CDR3 totals 13 residues. V shed 3 bases and J shed 0 bases, with 6 bases lying between them. The V gene's germline CDR1 is MNHEY and CDR2 SMNVEV (reference sequence). In DNA, the CDR3 is TGTGCCAGCAGTTTCGTCCGCTCCTACGAGCAGTACTTC. Translation gives CASSFVRSYEQYF.

For this clonotype: The junction departs from germline at one end; a sequencing error may be responsible. This chain connects TRBV9 to TRBJ1-1, with unresolved D. Germline V gene lookup returns CDR1 SGDLS and CDR2 YYNGEE. The CDR3 is made up of 13 amino acids. CDR3 sequence reads: CAGSVDGNTEAFF. In nucleotides, the CDR3 is TGTGCCGGCAGCGTCGACGGGAACACTGAAGCTTTCTTT.

There are many counts of this clonotype. The chain carries TRBV20-1 and TRBJ1-1, with a possible D match to TRBD1 (6 bases). The germline V gene encodes CDR1 DFQATT and CDR2 SNEGSKA (reference sequence). V shed 5 bases and J shed 0 bases, with 16 bases lying between them. The CDR3 is made up of 15 amino acids. The DNA of the CDR3 is TGCAGTGCTTTACCGGGACACGGAGTGAACACTGAAGCTTTCTTT. Amino acid sequence: CSALPGHGVNTEAFF.

This clonotype was found many times. This chain connects TRBV11-2 to TRBJ2-7; 14 bases line up with TRBD2. There are 16 residues in the CDR3. Per the germline V gene, CDR1 is SGHAT and CDR2 is FQNNGV. Germline trimming cut 5 bases from V and 5 bases from J; bases unmatched to any gene: 8. DNA of the CDR3: TGTGCCAGCAGCCTTAGCCTGGGACTAGCGGGAGACGAGCAGTACTTC. Amino acid sequence: CASSLSLGLAGDEQYF.

This clonotype appeared a few times. The V gene is TRBV7-9, the J gene TRBJ2-1; D might be TRBD2 (6 bases). This CDR3 comprises 15 residues. The V gene's germline CDR1 is SEHNR and CDR2 FQNEAQ (reference sequence). V was clipped by 5 bases and J by 4 bases, with 15 bases between them. The CDR3 region has the DNA TGTGCCAGCAGCCTGAGGGATAGCGGTTACAATGAGCAGTTCTTC. The encoded protein is CASSLRDSGYNEQFF.

This clonotype has at least ten counts. This chain links TRBV5-1 with TRBJ1-5, with TRBD1 as a possible D gene (6 bases). This CDR3 has 14 amino acids. Germline assignment: CDR1 SGHRS and CDR2 YFSETQ. V lost 4 bases and J lost 3, with 11 bases in between. The CDR3: CASSLDSYNQPQHF. Written as DNA, the CDR3 is TGCGCCAGCAGCCTGGACAGCTACAATCAGCCCCAGCATTTT.

The rearrangement links TRBV7-2 to TRBJ1-2; the match to TRBD1 covers 9 bases. The germline CDR1 and CDR2 sequences are SGHTA and FQGNSA. The length of the CDR3 is 17 residues. The J segment lost 4 bases and the V segment lost 1 base, leaving 10 bases of the junction unmatched. The CDR3 DNA reads as TGTGCCAGCAGCTTAGGTTCTATACCGGACAGGGGCTATGGCTACACCTTC. Encoded protein: CASSLGSIPDRGYGYTF.

This clonotype turned up a few times. V gene TRBV2 combines with J gene TRBJ2-7; 9 nucleotides agree with TRBD1. V lost 8 bases to trimming and J lost 0 bases; unmatched junction nucleotides: 8. This CDR3 spans 15 amino acids. In germline, CDR1 is SNHLY, CDR2 FYNNEI. CDR3 coding DNA: TGTGCCAGCGGGGATGGACAGGGGATCTCCTACGAGCAGTACTTC. Translating gives CASGDGQGISYEQYF. Drawing the rest from reference TRBV2 and TRBJ2-7, the complete variable domain is EPEVTQTPSHQVTQMGQEVILRCVPISNHLYFYWYRQILGQKVEFLVSFYNNEISEKSEIFDDQFSVERPDGSNFTLKIRSTKLEDSAMYFCASGDGQGISYEQYFGPGTRLTVT.